The rows below give T cell receptor beta chains drawn from one sample of a study of metastatic and nonmetastatic thyroid tumors. From the PCR reads, TCRdb re-called clones with MiXCR. The data show just under 9,500 clones, roughly a third seen once. Sequencing was performed on adjacent normal tissue. The receptors were gathered from a female donor with papillary thyroid cancer or a benign thyroid nodule (not recorded which). Some clones in this sample may be carry-over from other donors' samples. Each CDR3 is given without its conserved first and last residue. Fields, in order: clone size, D gene, V gene, CDR3 protein. D genes are given only for firm matches. Some rows have no size entry. The others give once, few or many, or a class for an expanded clone.

>.|.|TRBV3-1
ASSQGAYEQY
>.|.|TRBV19
ASSIRRAGGNEQF
>few|TRBD1|TRBV27
ASSKKGGGQGPYEQY
>.|TRBD1|TRBV20-1
SATGGALIEQY
>.|.|TRBV6-1
ASSDPGRTPYEQY
>few|TRBD1|TRBV6-1
ASTGGGGYT
>few|TRBD1|TRBV6-1
ASSRTGGRTEAF
>.|TRBD2|TRBV4-1
ASSQDREGQF
>.|.|TRBV12-3/TRBV12-4
ASSLGGYNEQF
>few|TRBD1|TRBV2
ASKRQGARTGELF
>.|.|TRBV5-1
ASSLAGFGYT
>.|.|TRBV7-9
ASSRVRGWGTEAF
>few|.|TRBV20-1
SARVGGASSYNSPLH
>.|TRBD2|TRBV6-1
ASSEVEQGGTDTQY
>.|TRBD1|TRBV2
ASRNRGPGTDTQY
>.|.|TRBV28
ASSLGGYEQY
>few|.|TRBV19
ASSSGGGYTEAF
>.|TRBD1|TRBV11-2
ASSFLDRDGTEAF
>few|TRBD2|TRBV20-1
SARSGIRDEQF
>few|.|TRBV24-1
ATRANRDAEAF
>few|.|TRBV5-1
ASSLLRGSEQY
>.|.|TRBV2
ASRSLLLSGGETQY
>few|.|TRBV2
ASKGESYNEQF
>.|TRBD1|TRBV20-1
SVRTGPQETQY
>.|TRBD1|TRBV6-1
AGRPGQDSEQF
>few|.|TRBV13
ASSTLGSSGASYEQY
>many|.|TRBV4-2
ASSANYLSTDTQY
>few|.|TRBV20-1
SARVNTEAF
>.|TRBD1|TRBV6-1
ASSERGQGSREQY
>.|.|TRBV27
ASSFWGREGRAKNIQY